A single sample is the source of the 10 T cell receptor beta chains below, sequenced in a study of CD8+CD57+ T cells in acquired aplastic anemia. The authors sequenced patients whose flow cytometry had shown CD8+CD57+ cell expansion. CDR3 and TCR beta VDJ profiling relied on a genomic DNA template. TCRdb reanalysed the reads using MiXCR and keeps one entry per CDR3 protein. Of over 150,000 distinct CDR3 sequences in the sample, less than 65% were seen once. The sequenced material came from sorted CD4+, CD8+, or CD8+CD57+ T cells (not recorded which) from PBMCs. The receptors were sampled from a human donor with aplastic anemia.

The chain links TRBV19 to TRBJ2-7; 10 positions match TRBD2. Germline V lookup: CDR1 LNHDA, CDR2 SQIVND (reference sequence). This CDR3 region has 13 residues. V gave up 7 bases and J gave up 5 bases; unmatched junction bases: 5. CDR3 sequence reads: CASTASGSDEQYF. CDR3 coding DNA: TGTGCCAGTACGGCTAGCGGGAGTGACGAGCAGTACTTC.

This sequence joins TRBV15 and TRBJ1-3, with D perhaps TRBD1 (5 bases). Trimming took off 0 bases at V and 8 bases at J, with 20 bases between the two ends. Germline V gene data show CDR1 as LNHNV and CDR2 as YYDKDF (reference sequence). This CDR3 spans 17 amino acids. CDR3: CATSRDIGERYGYTIYF. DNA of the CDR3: TGTGCCACCAGCAGAGATATAGGGGAGAGGTATGGCTACACCATATATTTT.

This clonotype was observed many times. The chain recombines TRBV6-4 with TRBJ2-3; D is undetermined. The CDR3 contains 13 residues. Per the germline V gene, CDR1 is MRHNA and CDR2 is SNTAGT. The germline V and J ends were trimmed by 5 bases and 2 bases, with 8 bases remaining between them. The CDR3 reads CASSRLTTDTQYF. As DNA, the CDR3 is TGTGCCAGCAGTCGACTTACCACAGATACGCAGTATTTT.

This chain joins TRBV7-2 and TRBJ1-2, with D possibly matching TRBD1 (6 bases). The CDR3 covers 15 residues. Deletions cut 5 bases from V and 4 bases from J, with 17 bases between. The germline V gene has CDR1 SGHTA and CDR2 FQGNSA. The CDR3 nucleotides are TGTGCCAGCAGCCGGCAGGGGCAGGGGTCCTATGGCTACACCTTC. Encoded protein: CASSRQGQGSYGYTF.

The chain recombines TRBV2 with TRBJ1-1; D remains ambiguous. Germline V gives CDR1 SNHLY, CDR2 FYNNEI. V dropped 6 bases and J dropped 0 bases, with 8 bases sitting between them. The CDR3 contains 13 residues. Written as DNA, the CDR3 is TGTGCCAGCAGGATACTTCTGAACACTGAAGCTTTCTTT. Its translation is CASRILLNTEAFF.

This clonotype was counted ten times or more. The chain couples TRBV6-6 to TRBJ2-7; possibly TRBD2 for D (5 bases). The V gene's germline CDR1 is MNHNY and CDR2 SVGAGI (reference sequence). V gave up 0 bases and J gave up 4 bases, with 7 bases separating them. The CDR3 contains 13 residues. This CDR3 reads CASSYSGVYEQYF. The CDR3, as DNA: TGTGCCAGCAGTTACTCCGGGGTTTACGAGCAGTACTTC.

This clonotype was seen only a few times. The CDR3 spells CASSQEAGGQGRSPLHF. The CDR3 nucleotides read TGCGCCAGCAGCCAAGAGGCTGGGGGGCAGGGAAGATCACCCCTCCACTTT. The chain uses TRBV4-1 and TRBJ1-6; weak D call: TRBD1 (6 bases). V dropped 0 bases and J dropped 10 bases, with 19 bases sitting between them. The CDR3 spans 17 residues. Germline-derived CDR1 and CDR2 are MGHRA and YSYEKL.

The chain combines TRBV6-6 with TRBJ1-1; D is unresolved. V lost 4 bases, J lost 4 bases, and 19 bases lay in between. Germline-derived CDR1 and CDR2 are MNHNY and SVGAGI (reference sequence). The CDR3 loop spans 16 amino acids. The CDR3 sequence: CASSSLRLGASTEAFF. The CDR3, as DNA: TGTGCCAGCAGTTCCCTTCGCCTTGGAGCGAGCACTGAAGCTTTCTTT.

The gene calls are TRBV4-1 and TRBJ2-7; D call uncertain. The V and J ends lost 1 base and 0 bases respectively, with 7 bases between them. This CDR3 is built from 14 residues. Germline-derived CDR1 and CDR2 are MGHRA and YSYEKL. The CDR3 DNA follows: TGCGCCAGCAGCCAAGGAACCTTCTCCTACGAGCAGTACTTC. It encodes CASSQGTFSYEQYF.

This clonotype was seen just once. The CDR3 nucleotides are TGCAGCGTGAGGCAGGGAGTGAGCACTGAAGCTTTCTTT. Protein product: CSVRQGVSTEAFF. This chain connects TRBV29-1 to TRBJ1-1; a weak D match, TRBD1 (5 bases). CDR3 length equals 13 residues. V shed 6 bases and J shed 4 bases, with 15 bases lying between them. CDR1 and CDR2 from the germline V gene are SQVTM and ANQGSEA.